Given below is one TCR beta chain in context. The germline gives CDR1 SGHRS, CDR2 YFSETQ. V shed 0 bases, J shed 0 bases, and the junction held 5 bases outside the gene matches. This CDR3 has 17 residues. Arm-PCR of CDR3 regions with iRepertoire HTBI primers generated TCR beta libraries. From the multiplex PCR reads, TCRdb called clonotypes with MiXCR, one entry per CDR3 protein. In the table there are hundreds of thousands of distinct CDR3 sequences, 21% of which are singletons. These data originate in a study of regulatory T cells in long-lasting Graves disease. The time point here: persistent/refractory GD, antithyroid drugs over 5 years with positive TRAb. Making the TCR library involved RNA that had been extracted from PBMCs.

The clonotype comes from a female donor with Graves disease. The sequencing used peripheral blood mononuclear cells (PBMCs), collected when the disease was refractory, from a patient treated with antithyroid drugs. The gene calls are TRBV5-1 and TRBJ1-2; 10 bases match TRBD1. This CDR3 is CASSLGGTGAANYGYTF. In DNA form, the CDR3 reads TGCGCCAGCAGCTTGGGTGGGACAGGGGCCGCTAACTATGGCTACACCTTC. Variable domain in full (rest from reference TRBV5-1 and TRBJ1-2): KAGVTQTPRYLIKTRGQQVTLSCSPISGHRSVSWYQQTPGQGLQFLFEYFSETQRNKGNFPGRFSGRQFSNSRSEMNVSTLELGDSALYLCASSLGGTGAANYGYTFGSGTRLTVV.